This is a list of T cell receptor beta chains from one sample in a study of brain T cells in children with intractable seizures. The table came from immunoSEQ multiplex PCR; TCRdb's copy has only in-frame clones and leaves some out. The repertoire holds 340,000 or so clones, with 93% as singletons. Sequencing used peripheral blood, obtained approximately 5 months after surgery. These receptors were taken from a boy in the first two years of life with tuberous sclerosis and intractable seizures. CDR3s include the opening cysteine and the closing phenylalanine or tryptophan. The D gene is left open where the match is weak. Only part of the rows carry a size: once, few, many, or a class if the clone is expanded.

D gene: .
J gene: TRBJ1-1
V gene: TRBV2
clone size: .
CDR3 DNA: TGTGCCAGCAGTGAGGGGCACACTGAAGCTTTCTTT
CDR3 protein: CASSEGHTEAFF

D gene: .
J gene: TRBJ1-3
V gene: TRBV30
clone size: .
CDR3 DNA: TGTGCCTGGGGTCTCTCTGGAAACACCATATATTTT
CDR3 protein: CAWGLSGNTIYF

D gene: TRBD2
J gene: TRBJ2-5
V gene: TRBV6-2/TRBV6-3
clone size: once
CDR3 DNA: TGTGCCAGCAGCCGTCCACCTAGCGGGGGGAAAGAGACCCAGTACTTC
CDR3 protein: CASSRPPSGGKETQYF

D gene: .
J gene: TRBJ2-4
V gene: TRBV15
clone size: .
CDR3 DNA: TGTGCCACCAGCAGCTTGGGGGGTGAGGACATTCAGTACTTC
CDR3 protein: CATSSLGGEDIQYF

D gene: .
J gene: TRBJ2-7
V gene: TRBV5-1
clone size: .
CDR3 DNA: TGCGCCAGCAGCTTCCTGGGCCATCAATACGAGCAGTACTTC
CDR3 protein: CASSFLGHQYEQYF

D gene: .
J gene: TRBJ1-1
V gene: TRBV7-9
clone size: .
CDR3 DNA: TGTGCCAGCAGCTTAGCTGCGGGGGCGAACACTGAAGCTTTCTTT
CDR3 protein: CASSLAAGANTEAFF

D gene: TRBD2
J gene: TRBJ2-3
V gene: TRBV7-2
clone size: .
CDR3 DNA: TGTGCCAGCAGTCAGAGCGGGGGCCGCACAGATACGCAGTATTTT
CDR3 protein: CASSQSGGRTDTQYF

D gene: TRBD2
J gene: TRBJ2-3
V gene: TRBV13
clone size: .
CDR3 DNA: TGTGCCAGCAGCTTGAGCGGGGGTGTAGCAGATACGCAGTATTTT
CDR3 protein: CASSLSGGVADTQYF

D gene: .
J gene: TRBJ2-7
V gene: TRBV30
clone size: few
CDR3 DNA: TGTGCCTCGGAGGGATTACAGGAGCAGTACTTC
CDR3 protein: CASEGLQEQYF

D gene: .
J gene: TRBJ2-1
V gene: TRBV21-1
clone size: .
CDR3 DNA: TGTGCCAGCAGCAAAGTTTTCAGGGGGCTACTCGGAAATTACAATGAGCAGTTCTTC
CDR3 protein: CASSKVFRGLLGNYNEQFF

D gene: .
J gene: TRBJ1-2
V gene: TRBV6-5
clone size: .
CDR3 DNA: TGTGCCAGCAGTTATTCGGCCTCGAAAAACTATGGCTACACCTTC
CDR3 protein: CASSYSASKNYGYTF

D gene: TRBD2
J gene: TRBJ2-1
V gene: TRBV6-5
clone size: once
CDR3 DNA: TGTGCCAGCATCCTGAGCGGGAGCTCCTACAATGAGCAGTTCTTC
CDR3 protein: CASILSGSSYNEQFF

D gene: TRBD1
J gene: TRBJ1-2
V gene: TRBV6-5
clone size: .
CDR3 DNA: TGTGCCAGCAGCCGACAGGGCCCTTATGGCTACACCTTC
CDR3 protein: CASSRQGPYGYTF

D gene: .
J gene: TRBJ2-4
V gene: TRBV18
clone size: .
CDR3 DNA: TGTGCCAGCTCACCGAGTTCCCAGGGAGTCAACATTCAGTACTTC
CDR3 protein: CASSPSSQGVNIQYF

D gene: TRBD2
J gene: TRBJ2-1
V gene: TRBV20-1
clone size: .
CDR3 DNA: TGCAGTGCTAGATCTAGCGGCGAGCAGTTCTTC
CDR3 protein: CSARSSGEQFF

D gene: TRBD1
J gene: TRBJ2-1
V gene: TRBV30
clone size: .
CDR3 DNA: TGTGCCTGCCGAAACAAGGACAGGATCTCCTACAATGAGCAGTTCTTC
CDR3 protein: CACRNKDRISYNEQFF

D gene: TRBD2
J gene: TRBJ2-3
V gene: TRBV4-1
clone size: .
CDR3 DNA: TGCGCCAGCAGCCAACACCCTAGCGGAGGAGGGGATACGCAGTATTTT
CDR3 protein: CASSQHPSGGGDTQYF

D gene: TRBD1
J gene: TRBJ1-1
V gene: TRBV6-1
clone size: .
CDR3 DNA: TGTGCCAGCAGTGAGGGGAGACAGGGGCGGAGAGGTGTCGCTTTCTTT
CDR3 protein: CASSEGRQGRRGVAFF

D gene: .
J gene: TRBJ2-1
V gene: TRBV19
clone size: .
CDR3 DNA: TGTGCCAGTAGTATAGTGACAATTATTAAGGTCGATGAGCAGTTCTTC
CDR3 protein: CASSIVTIIKVDEQFF

D gene: .
J gene: TRBJ2-3
V gene: TRBV10-3
clone size: .
CDR3 DNA: TGTGCCATCGGAGATAGATTGACAGATACGCAGTATTTT
CDR3 protein: CAIGDRLTDTQYF

D gene: TRBD2
J gene: TRBJ2-1
V gene: TRBV4-1
clone size: .
CDR3 DNA: TGCGCCAGCAGCCAAGAGAGACCTAGCGGCTACAATGAGCAGTTCTTC
CDR3 protein: CASSQERPSGYNEQFF

D gene: .
J gene: TRBJ2-3
V gene: TRBV24-1
clone size: .
CDR3 DNA: TGTGCCACCCCCGTGGGTCCAGATACGCAGTATTTT
CDR3 protein: CATPVGPDTQYF

D gene: .
J gene: TRBJ2-1
V gene: TRBV4-1
clone size: .
CDR3 DNA: TGCGCCAGCAGCCAAGATTCGCCACTCAGCTCCTACAATGAGCAGTTCTTC
CDR3 protein: CASSQDSPLSSYNEQFF

D gene: TRBD1
J gene: TRBJ2-2
V gene: TRBV6-5
clone size: .
CDR3 DNA: TGTGCCAGCAGGCAGGAACAGGGGGCCACCGGGGAGCTGTTTTTT
CDR3 protein: CASRQEQGATGELFF

D gene: .
J gene: TRBJ2-6
V gene: TRBV7-3
clone size: .
CDR3 DNA: TGTGCCAGCAGCTTAACGGTTGACTCTAGGGCCAACGTCCTGACTTTC
CDR3 protein: CASSLTVDSRANVLTF

D gene: .
J gene: TRBJ2-5
V gene: TRBV24-1
clone size: .
CDR3 DNA: TGTGCCACCAGTGATTCGGGACTCCAAGAGACCCAGTACTTC
CDR3 protein: CATSDSGLQETQYF

D gene: TRBD1
J gene: TRBJ1-2
V gene: TRBV20-1
clone size: .
CDR3 DNA: TGCAGTGCCGCTGGACAGGGGTTCTTCTCCTTC
CDR3 protein: CSAAGQGFFSF

D gene: TRBD1
J gene: TRBJ1-1
V gene: TRBV5-1
clone size: .
CDR3 DNA: TGCGCCAGCAGCATCGACAGGGACACTGAAGCTTTCTTT
CDR3 protein: CASSIDRDTEAFF

D gene: TRBD2
J gene: TRBJ2-1
V gene: TRBV9
clone size: .
CDR3 DNA: TGTGCCAGCAGCGCGGGACTAGGAAACAATGAGCAGTTCTTC
CDR3 protein: CASSAGLGNNEQFF

D gene: TRBD2
J gene: TRBJ2-3
V gene: TRBV6-2/TRBV6-3
clone size: .
CDR3 DNA: TGTGCCAGCAGTTACGGTCCTAGCGGGAGTCGAACAGATACGCAGTATTTT
CDR3 protein: CASSYGPSGSRTDTQYF

D gene: .
J gene: TRBJ1-4
V gene: TRBV2
clone size: .
CDR3 DNA: TGTGCCAGCAGTGTAGGGAAAGCTAATGAAAAACTGTTTTTT
CDR3 protein: CASSVGKANEKLFF

D gene: .
J gene: TRBJ1-3
V gene: TRBV19
clone size: few
CDR3 DNA: TGTGCCAGTAGTATAGCCGCGGTCGGGGACACCATATATTTT
CDR3 protein: CASSIAAVGDTIYF

D gene: .
J gene: TRBJ2-5
V gene: TRBV29-1
clone size: .
CDR3 DNA: TGCAGCGTGAGACTGGGGGGGCTGGAGACCCAGTACTTC
CDR3 protein: CSVRLGGLETQYF

D gene: TRBD2
J gene: TRBJ2-1
V gene: TRBV20-1
clone size: .
CDR3 DNA: TGCAGTGCCAGTAGCGGGATTTGGTCCTACAATGAGCAGTTCTTC
CDR3 protein: CSASSGIWSYNEQFF

D gene: .
J gene: TRBJ2-7
V gene: TRBV11-3
clone size: .
CDR3 DNA: TGTGCCAGCAGCTTAGGACAGGCTTCCGACTACGAGCAGTACTTC
CDR3 protein: CASSLGQASDYEQYF

D gene: TRBD2
J gene: TRBJ2-3
V gene: TRBV19
clone size: .
CDR3 DNA: TGTGCCAGTAGTCAAATAGCGGGAGGCACAGATACGCAGTATTTT
CDR3 protein: CASSQIAGGTDTQYF